These 16 T cell receptor beta chains share one sample of origin, sequenced in a study of graft-versus-host responses after intestinal transplantation. Intraepithelial plus lamina propria lymphocytes were released by processing graft tissue. Produced via immunoSEQ multiplex PCR; TCRdb's table is partial and in-frame only. The sample lists approximately 17,000 clones, around 82% occurring once. The material sequenced was ileum tissue, taken 17 days after transplant. All receptors come from a human patient who received an intestinal transplant, so some T cells may come from the graft donor.

J is TRBJ2-7 and V is TRBV30, with D unclear. The CDR3 totals 12 residues. The V end was cut by 0 bases, the J end by 6 bases, with 9 bases between. Germline-derived CDR1 and CDR2 are GTSNPN and SVGIG (reference sequence). Written as DNA, the CDR3 is TGTGCCTGGAGTGTAGACCTTGGCGAGCAGTACTTC. Translated, it gives CAWSVDLGEQYF.

The V and J genes are TRBV2 and TRBJ2-7; maybe TRBD1 (5 bases). The germline V gene encodes CDR1 SNHLY and CDR2 FYNNEI. The ends were cut back, 6 bases at V and 3 bases at J, with 9 bases in the middle. This CDR3 contains 12 residues. The CDR3 loop is CASSARVYEQYF. DNA for the CDR3: TGTGCCAGCAGCGCCAGGGTCTACGAGCAGTACTTC.

This clone turned up a few times. The chain links TRBV28 to TRBJ2-4; 12 bases align to TRBD2. The CDR3 totals 17 residues. Germline trimming cut 3 bases from V and 6 bases from J; bases unmatched to any gene: 9. Germline CDR1 and CDR2: MDHEN and SYDVKM. The CDR3 protein is CASSFMASGRGGNIQYF. For the CDR3, the DNA is TGTGCCAGCAGTTTCATGGCTAGCGGGAGGGGAGGAAACATTCAGTACTTC.

The J gene is TRBJ1-5, the V gene TRBV5-8; 7 bases fit TRBD1. The CDR3 loop spans 15 amino acids. CDR1 is SGHTS, CDR2 YDEGEE, per germline. The V and J ends lost 4 bases and 4 bases, in that order; junction bases with no gene match: 8. The CDR3, as DNA: TGTGCCAGCAGCAAGGGGGACAGCCCAAATCAGCCCCAGCATTTT. This translates into CASSKGDSPNQPQHF. Using reference TRBV5-8 and TRBJ1-5 for the parts outside the CDR3, the full variable domain is EAGVTQSPTHLIKTRGQQATLRCSPISGHTSVYWYQQALGLGLQFLLWYDEGEERNRGNFPPRFSGRQFPNYSSELNVNALELEDSALYLCASSKGDSPNQPQHFGDGTRLSIL.

V is TRBV4-1 and J is TRBJ1-1, with D unclear. The CDR3 totals 14 residues. Trimming removed 4 bases from V and 1 base from J, with 10 bases in between. The germline gives CDR1 MGHRA, CDR2 YSYEKL. CDR3 protein: CASSRGGGNTEAFF. The DNA for the CDR3 is TGCGCCAGCAGCCGGGGAGGAGGGAACACTGAAGCTTTCTTT.

Comment on this clone: This CDR3 is also generated by other DNA sequences in the sample. The genes are TRBV6-5 and TRBJ1-1; TRBD1 might be the D (6 bases). Trimming took 2 bases from V and 8 from J, leaving 12 bases between them. Germline-derived CDR1 and CDR2 are MNHEY and SVGAGI. The CDR3 loop spans 13 amino acids. DNA for the CDR3: TGTGCCAGCAGTTACGAAGGGGGGGCCGAAGCTTTCTTT. This encodes CASSYEGGAEAFF.

The chain carries TRBV30 and TRBJ1-6, with D maybe TRBD1 (6 bases). Germline V CDR1 and CDR2: GTSNPN, SVGIG (reference sequence). The length of the CDR3 is 17 residues. V shed 0 bases and J shed 1 base, with 13 bases lying between them. The CDR3 DNA reads as TGTGCCTGGAGTGTAGGGCCAGGGGTGTCCTATAATTCACCCCTCCACTTT. This sequence encodes CAWSVGPGVSYNSPLHF.

The chain joins TRBV14 to TRBJ2-1, with 12 bases fitting TRBD2. The CDR3 has 17 residues. V was clipped by 0 bases and J by 7 bases; unmatched bases: 7. The germline V gene has CDR1 SGHDN and CDR2 FVKESK. The CDR3 region has the DNA TGTGCCAGCAGCCAAGAGAGGACTAGCGGGATGAGGAATGAGCAGTTCTTC. Residues: CASSQERTSGMRNEQFF.

V usage is TRBV18 and J usage is TRBJ2-5, with D possibly being TRBD1 (5 bases). The DNA end is a closer match to TRBJ2-7, so the J assignment may be wrong. The germline gives CDR1 KGHSH, CDR2 LQKENI. CDR3 length: 13 amino acids. The CDR3 nucleotides are TGTGCCAGCTCACCGACAGCCACCTACGAGCAGTACTTC. This sequence encodes CASSPTATYEQYF.

The rearrangement uses TRBV6-4 and TRBJ2-3; 11 nucleotides align to TRBD2. This CDR3 is 17 amino acids long. The J segment lost 3 bases and the V segment lost 0 bases, leaving 5 bases of the junction unmatched. Germline CDR1 is MRHNA and CDR2 is SNTAGT. The CDR3 sequence: CASSDSIAGGSTDTQYF. CDR3 bases: TGTGCCAGCAGTGACTCGATAGCGGGAGGGTCAACAGATACGCAGTATTTT.

This clone appeared a few times. The V and J genes are TRBV4-3 and TRBJ2-7, with 9 bases lining up with TRBD2. This CDR3 is 16 amino acids long. Unmatched junction bases numbered 15, after V lost 5 bases and J lost 7 bases. From germline, CDR1 is LGHNA and CDR2 YSLEER. The CDR3 DNA reads as TGCGCCAGCAGCACCCGTTTTGCGGGAGGGCCACGGGAGCAGTACTTC. It yields the protein CASSTRFAGGPREQYF.

As for this clone: Other DNA sequences of this sample code for an identical CDR3. This chain links TRBV28 with TRBJ2-7; a weak D match, TRBD1 (8 bases). The CDR3 is 14 amino acids. Deletions cut 3 bases from V and 5 bases from J, with 14 bases between. CDR1 and CDR2 from the germline V gene are MDHEN and SYDVKM. CDR3: CASSLGGTGNEQYF. The CDR3 coding sequence is TGTGCCAGCAGTTTGGGGGGGACAGGAAACGAGCAGTACTTC.

This clone was picked up one time. The rearrangement joins TRBV19 to TRBJ1-3, with D possibly matching TRBD1 (5 bases). Germline lookup yields CDR1 LNHDA and CDR2 SQIVND (reference sequence). The germline V and J ends were trimmed by 6 bases and 0 bases, with 12 bases remaining between them. The CDR3 is 15 residues long. CDR3 residues: CASRDPDNSGNTIYF. The CDR3 DNA sequence: TGTGCCAGTAGGGACCCGGACAACTCTGGAAACACCATATATTTT.

The rearrangement joins TRBV13 to TRBJ2-5, with TRBD2 matching over 13 bases. V gave up 1 base and J gave up 10 bases; unmatched junction bases: 6. CDR1 PRHDT and CDR2 FYEKMQ come from the germline V gene (reference sequence). The CDR3 runs 15 residues. The CDR3 nucleotides are TGTGCCAGCAGCTTAGAGGGACTAGCGGGGTCTCGCCAGTACTTC. It codes for CASSLEGLAGSRQYF.

This clone was counted between two and nine times. CDR3 nucleotides: TGTGCCAGCAGTTACGACAGCTCCTACGAGCAGTACTTC. It yields the protein CASSYDSSYEQYF. The chain couples TRBV6-5 to TRBJ2-7; maybe TRBD1 (5 bases). The V gene lost 2 bases and the J gene lost 0 bases, with 5 bases spanning the gap. Looked up from germline, CDR1 is MNHEY and CDR2 is SVGAGI. The CDR3 runs 13 residues.

This chain joins TRBV19 and TRBJ2-4; no firm D call. Looked up from germline, CDR1 is LNHDA and CDR2 is SQIVND (reference sequence). This CDR3 has 13 residues. Deletions cut 2 bases from V and 8 bases from J, with 10 bases between. The CDR3 here is CASSISPPDIQYF. The CDR3 DNA is TGTGCCAGTAGTATATCCCCCCCCGACATTCAGTACTTC.